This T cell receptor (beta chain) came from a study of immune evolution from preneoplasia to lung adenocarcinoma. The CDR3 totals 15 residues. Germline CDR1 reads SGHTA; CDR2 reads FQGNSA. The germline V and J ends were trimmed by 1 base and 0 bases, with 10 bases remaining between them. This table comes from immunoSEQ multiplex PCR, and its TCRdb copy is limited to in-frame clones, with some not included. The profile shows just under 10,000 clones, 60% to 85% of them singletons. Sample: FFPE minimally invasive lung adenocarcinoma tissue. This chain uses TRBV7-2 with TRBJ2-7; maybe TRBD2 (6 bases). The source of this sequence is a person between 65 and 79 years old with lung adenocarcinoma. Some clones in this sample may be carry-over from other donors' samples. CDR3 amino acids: CASSLGGGISYEQYF. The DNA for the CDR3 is TGTGCCAGCAGCTTAGGGGGCGGGATCTCCTACGAGCAGTACTTC.